The next 19 T cell receptor beta chains were all read from a single sample in a study of T cells after yellow fever vaccination. TCRdb re-analysed the 5' RACE reads in MiXCR, keeping a single row per CDR3 protein. The sample has some 350,000 distinct CDR3 sequences, about 9.9% seen once; the top ten hold less than 20%. Sequences were derived from PBMCs, sampled on the day of the first yellow fever vaccination. The receptors were sampled from a man aged 18-30 years who received the YFV17D yellow fever vaccine.

At least ten counts were recorded for this clonotype. The chain employs TRBV7-9 and TRBJ1-5; D is uncertain. V gave up 6 bases and J gave up 1 base, with 7 bases separating them. This CDR3 contains 13 residues. Germline V gene sequence: CDR1 SEHNR, CDR2 FQNEAQ (reference sequence). CDR3 amino acids: CASSLNSNQPQHF. In nucleotides, the CDR3 is TGTGCCAGCAGTTTGAACAGCAATCAGCCCCAGCATTTT.

In its sample, this clonotype was seen many times. The chain carries TRBV12-3 or TRBV12-4 and TRBJ2-5; D is ambiguous. The CDR3 has 14 residues. Trimming removed 5 bases from V and 0 bases from J, with 10 bases in between. Here the CDR3 DNA reads TGTGCCAGCAGTACCATCCCCAACCAAGAGACCCAGTACTTC. Translation gives CASSTIPNQETQYF.

The chain combines TRBV9 with TRBJ2-2; TRBD1 matches 11 bases. This CDR3 contains 15 residues. J lost 7 bases, V lost 1 base, and 3 bases had no gene match. CDR1 SGDLS and CDR2 YYNGEE come from the germline V gene. The CDR3 DNA reads TGTGCCAGCAGCGTATGGACAGGGGGCGGCGGGGAGCTGTTTTTT. Its translation is CASSVWTGGGGELFF.

The sample holds a few counts of this clonotype. This rearrangement joins TRBV15 to TRBJ2-5, with 10 bases lining up with TRBD1. V lost 0 bases to trimming and J lost 5 bases; unmatched junction nucleotides: 9. CDR1 is LNHNV, CDR2 YYDKDF, per germline (reference sequence). CDR3 size: 17 residues. CDR3 DNA: TGTGCCACCAGCAGAGATGGACAGGGGGGCTTGGGGGAGACCCAGTACTTC. Translated: CATSRDGQGGLGETQYF. The variable domain in full, completed from reference TRBV15 and TRBJ2-5, reads DAMVIQNPRYQVTQFGKPVTLSCSQTLNHNVMYWYQQKSSQAPKLLFHYYDKDFNNEADTPDNFQSRRPNTSFCFLDIRSPGLGDTAMYLCATSRDGQGGLGETQYFGPGTRLLVL.

This clonotype appeared a few times. The chain recombines TRBV12-3 or TRBV12-4 with TRBJ2-4, with D unresolved. V was pared by 6 bases and J by 0 bases, with 12 bases between. The CDR3 runs to 15 residues. CDR3 loop: CASSQVGLAKNIQYF. The CDR3 DNA reads TGTGCCAGCAGCCAGGTGGGCCTAGCCAAAAACATTCAGTACTTC.

The gene calls are TRBV7-2 and TRBJ2-7; TRBD2 matches at 7 bases. Trimming at V came to 1 base and at J to 0 bases, leaving 3 bases not matched to a gene. Germline CDR1 and CDR2: SGHTA and FQGNSA. The CDR3 contains 15 residues. This chain's CDR3 is CASSLDGGGSYEQYF. The CDR3 DNA sequence: TGTGCCAGCAGCTTAGATGGGGGGGGCTCCTACGAGCAGTACTTC.

The rearrangement links TRBV2 to TRBJ2-3; tentatively, D is TRBD2 (7 bases). There are 12 residues in the CDR3. The germline gives CDR1 SNHLY, CDR2 FYNNEI. V was shortened by 7 bases and J by 8 bases, with 13 bases between the two germline ends. The CDR3 DNA sequence: TGTGCCAGCACTGGGGGGGCCGGTACGCAGTATTTT. It codes for CASTGGAGTQYF.

The V and J genes are TRBV7-9 and TRBJ2-7; D uncertain. Trimming stripped 2 bases from V and 7 bases from J, with 6 bases between. The CDR3 is 11 residues long. Per the germline V gene, CDR1 is SEHNR and CDR2 is FQNEAQ (reference sequence). The CDR3 spells CASSLRREQYF. CDR3 DNA: TGTGCCAGCAGCTTAAGACGGGAGCAGTACTTC.

This sequence joins TRBV6-1 and TRBJ1-3; maybe TRBD1 (6 bases). V was cut by 8 bases and J by 2 bases, with 10 bases left in between. The CDR3 extends over 13 amino acids. Germline CDR1 is MNHNS and CDR2 is SASEGT. The CDR3 coding sequence is TGTGCCAGCCAACAGGGCCCTGGAAACACCATATATTTT. Its translation: CASQQGPGNTIYF.

This chain links TRBV5-1 with TRBJ1-2, with D uncertain. Germline lookup yields CDR1 SGHRS and CDR2 YFSETQ. V was pared by 7 bases and J by 3 bases, with 7 bases between. CDR3 length: 11 residues. The CDR3 bases are TGCGCCAGCGGCGAGGACTATGGCTACACCTTC. This sequence encodes CASGEDYGYTF. The variable domain in full, with the rest retrieved from reference TRBV5-1 and TRBJ1-2, is KAGVTQTPRYLIKTRGQQVTLSCSPISGHRSVSWYQQTPGQGLQFLFEYFSETQRNKGNFPGRFSGRQFSNSRSEMNVSTLELGDSALYLCASGEDYGYTFGSGTRLTVV.

J is TRBJ1-1 and V is TRBV3-1; the D is unclear. Germline CDR1 reads LGHDT; CDR2 reads YNNKEL (reference sequence). Between the trimmed V and J ends, which lost 4 bases and 4 bases, there was a span of 13 bases. The CDR3 extends over 14 amino acids. DNA for the CDR3: TGTGCCAGCAGCCGCCGGGATTGGCCCACTGAAGCTTTCTTT. Its translation is CASSRRDWPTEAFF.

J is TRBJ1-2 and V is TRBV25-1; D unresolved. Germline V lookup: CDR1 MGHDK, CDR2 SYGVNS. The CDR3 runs to 12 residues. Trimming shortened V by 6 bases and J by 4 bases, and 9 bases separated the two germline ends. In DNA, the CDR3 is TGTGCCAGCAGAAGTGGAGGCTATGGCTACACCTTC. Translation gives CASRSGGYGYTF.

This chain uses TRBV12-3 or TRBV12-4 with TRBJ1-4; 7 bases agree with TRBD1. Losses at the gene ends were 5 bases for V and 2 bases for J; bases not matched to a gene: 5. The CDR3 loop spans 15 amino acids. CDR3 region: CASSADRATNEKLFF. The DNA for the CDR3 is TGTGCCAGCAGTGCCGACAGGGCCACTAATGAAAAACTGTTTTTT.

This clonotype was picked up a small number of times. V is TRBV12-3 or TRBV12-4 and J is TRBJ2-1, with D maybe TRBD2 (6 bases). The CDR3 contains 15 residues. With 3 bases removed from V and 10 bases from J, the gap between germline ends came to 19 bases. CDR3 in DNA: TGTGCCAGCAGTTTGACCCAGCGGGCGGGAAAAGAGCAGTTCTTC. The encoded protein is CASSLTQRAGKEQFF.

A few counts support this clonotype. The chain couples TRBV5-5 to TRBJ2-3; D perhaps matches TRBD1 (5 bases). CDR3 length: 16 amino acids. V lost 0 bases and J lost 1, with 12 bases in between. Per germline, CDR1 SGHKS and CDR2 YYEKEE (reference sequence). CDR3 loop: CASSLALAGRTDTQYF. CDR3 DNA: TGTGCCAGCAGCTTGGCGCTGGCAGGGCGCACAGATACGCAGTATTTT.

A few counts support this clonotype. V usage is TRBV10-2 and J usage is TRBJ2-3; D may match TRBD1 or TRBD2 (5 bases each). The germline gives CDR1 WSHSY, CDR2 SAAADI. Trimming took off 10 bases at V and 2 bases at J, with 16 bases between the two ends. CDR3 size: 14 residues. This CDR3 is CATMRGLFTDTQYF. CDR3 coding DNA: TGCGCCACCATGAGGGGCTTGTTCACAGATACGCAGTATTTT.

This clonotype was picked up a small number of times. The chain carries TRBV5-1 and TRBJ2-2; D is unresolved. The V end was cut by 8 bases, the J end by 7 bases, with 15 bases between. Germline-derived CDR1 and CDR2 are SGHRS and YFSETQ. This CDR3 has 13 amino acids. The CDR3 sequence: CASTPLAVGELFF. Written as DNA, the CDR3 is TGCGCCAGTACGCCCTTAGCTGTCGGGGAGCTGTTTTTT.

There are a few counts of this clonotype. The V call is TRBV7-3, the J call TRBJ2-3, with 10 bases lining up with TRBD1. Germline V lookup: CDR1 SGHTA, CDR2 FQGTGA. With V trimmed by 5 bases and J by 6 bases, 5 bases remained unmatched. The CDR3 loop spans 14 amino acids. In DNA form, the CDR3 reads TGTGCCAGCAGCCCGGACAGGGGGTGGGATACGCAGTATTTT. Amino acids: CASSPDRGWDTQYF.

The chain links TRBV10-3 to TRBJ1-1; 7 nucleotides align to TRBD1. V lost 6 bases, J lost 7 bases, and 2 bases stayed unmatched. Germline-derived CDR1 and CDR2 are ENHRY and SYGVKD. The CDR3 length is 11 residues. The CDR3 DNA is TGTGCCATCAGCCGGGACAGTGAAGCTTTCTTT. It encodes CAISRDSEAFF.